The next 6 T cell receptor beta chains were all read from a single sample in a study of pediatric ulcerative colitis. This table comes from immunoSEQ multiplex PCR, and its TCRdb copy is limited to in-frame clones, with some not included. The data show 45,000 to 75,000 clones, with more than 75% seen just once and roughly 1.5% held by the top ten. Material: blood. These receptors were taken from a boy aged 5-17 years who was a control in a study of pediatric ulcerative colitis.

The V and J genes are TRBV6-1 and TRBJ2-2; 9 positions agree with TRBD1. The germline V gene has CDR1 MNHNS and CDR2 SASEGT. V lost 5 bases, J lost 4 bases, and 5 bases stayed unmatched. The CDR3 is made up of 15 amino acids. The CDR3 bases are TGTGCCAGCAGTCCCGGGACAGGGATCACCGGGGAGCTGTTTTTT. As protein: CASSPGTGITGELFF.

This clone was detected a few times. The V call is TRBV2, the J call TRBJ1-2; D uncertain. Germline loops: CDR1 SNHLY, CDR2 FYNNEI. The CDR3 has 13 residues. The germline V and J ends were trimmed by 4 bases and 8 bases, with 14 bases remaining between them. CDR3 DNA sequence: TGTGCCAGCAGTGCCCTGAGGGAGCGCGGCTACACCTTC. As protein: CASSALRERGYTF.

The genes are TRBV15 and TRBJ2-7; TRBD1 might be the D (6 bases). The CDR3 is 16 residues long. The ends were cut back, 3 bases at V and 7 bases at J, with 22 bases in the middle. Per the germline V gene, CDR1 is LNHNV and CDR2 is YYDKDF (reference sequence). The CDR3 nucleotides are TGTGCCACCAGCAGTGTATTTGCCTCAGGGGCCAGAGAGCAGTACTTC. Protein product: CATSSVFASGAREQYF.

The V and J genes are TRBV7-2 and TRBJ2-7, with 8 bases matching TRBD1. V lost 1 base to trimming and J lost 2 bases; unmatched junction nucleotides: 4. This CDR3 comprises 15 residues. CDR1 SGHTA and CDR2 FQGNSA come from the germline V gene. The CDR3 sequence: CASSLGATGAYEQYF. In DNA, the CDR3 is TGTGCCAGCAGCTTAGGTGCGACAGGGGCCTACGAGCAGTACTTC.

The J gene is TRBJ2-7, the V gene TRBV6-1; D is unclear. This CDR3 region has 10 residues. Trimming shortened V by 8 bases and J by 1 base, and 3 bases separated the two germline ends. Germline values: CDR1 MNHNS, CDR2 SASEGT. The DNA for the CDR3 is TGTGCCAGCGGATCCTACGAGCAGTACTTC. Its translation: CASGSYEQYF.

This rearrangement joins TRBV6-6 to TRBJ1-5; 7 nucleotides align to TRBD1. Germline V gene data show CDR1 as MNHNY and CDR2 as SVGAGI (reference sequence). With V trimmed by 6 bases and J by 1 base, 6 bases remained unmatched. This CDR3 is 15 amino acids long. In DNA, the CDR3 is TGTGCCAGCAGAACAGGGGACGCGAGCAATCAGCCCCAGCATTTT. This gives the protein CASRTGDASNQPQHF.